This T cell receptor (beta chain) was recovered during a study of control samples from healthy donors and cancer patients. The germline CDR1 and CDR2 sequences are LNHDA and SQIVND (reference sequence). V dropped 1 base and J dropped 4 bases, with 5 bases sitting between them. The CDR3 is made up of 13 amino acids. Sequenced by immunoSEQ multiplex PCR; TCRdb stores in-frame clones only, minus some. The table shows around 110,000 clones, with more than 75% occurring only once. V is TRBV19 and J is TRBJ2-1; a possible D gene is TRBD2 (5 bases). The sequencing sample was made of blood. This receptor was obtained from a woman aged 70-85 years in good health. The CDR3 DNA reads as TGTGCCAGTAGTATAGGGACTTACAATGAGCAGTTCTTC. Its translation: CASSIGTYNEQFF.